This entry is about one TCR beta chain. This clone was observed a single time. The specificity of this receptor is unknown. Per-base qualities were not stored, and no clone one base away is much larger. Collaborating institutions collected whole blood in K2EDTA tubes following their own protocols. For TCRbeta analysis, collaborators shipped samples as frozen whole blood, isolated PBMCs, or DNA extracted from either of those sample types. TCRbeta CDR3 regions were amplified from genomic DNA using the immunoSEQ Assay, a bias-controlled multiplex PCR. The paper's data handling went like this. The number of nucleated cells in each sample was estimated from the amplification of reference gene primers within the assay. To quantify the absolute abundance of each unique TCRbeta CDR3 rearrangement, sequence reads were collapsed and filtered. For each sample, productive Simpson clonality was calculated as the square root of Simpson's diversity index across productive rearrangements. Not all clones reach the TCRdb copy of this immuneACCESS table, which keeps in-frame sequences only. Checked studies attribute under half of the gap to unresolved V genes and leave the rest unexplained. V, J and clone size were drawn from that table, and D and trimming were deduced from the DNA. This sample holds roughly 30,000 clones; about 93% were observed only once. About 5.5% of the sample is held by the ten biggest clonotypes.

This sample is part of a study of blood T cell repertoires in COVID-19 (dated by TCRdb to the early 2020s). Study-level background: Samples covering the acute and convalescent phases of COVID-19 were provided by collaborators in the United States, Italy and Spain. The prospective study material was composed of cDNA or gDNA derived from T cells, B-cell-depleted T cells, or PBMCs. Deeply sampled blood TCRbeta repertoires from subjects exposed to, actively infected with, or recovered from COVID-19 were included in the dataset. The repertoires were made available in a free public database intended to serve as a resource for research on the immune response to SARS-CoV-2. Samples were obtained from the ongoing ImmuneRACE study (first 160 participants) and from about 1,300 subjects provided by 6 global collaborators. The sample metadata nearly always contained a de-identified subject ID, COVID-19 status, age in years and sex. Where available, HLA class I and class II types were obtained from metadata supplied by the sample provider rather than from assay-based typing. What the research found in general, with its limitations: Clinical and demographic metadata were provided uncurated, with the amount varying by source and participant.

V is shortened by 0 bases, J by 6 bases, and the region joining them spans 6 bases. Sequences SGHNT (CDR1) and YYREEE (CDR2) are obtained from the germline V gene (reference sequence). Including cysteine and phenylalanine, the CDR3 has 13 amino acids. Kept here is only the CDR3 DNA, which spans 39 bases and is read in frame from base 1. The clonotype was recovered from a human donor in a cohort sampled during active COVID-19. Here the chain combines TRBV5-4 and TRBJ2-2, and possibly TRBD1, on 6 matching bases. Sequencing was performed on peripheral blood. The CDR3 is CASSLEGAGELFF. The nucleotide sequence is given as TGTGCCAGCAGCTTGGAGGGGGCCGGGGAGCTGTTTTTT.